A single sample gave rise to the 27 T cell receptor beta chains below, sequenced in a study of T cells in Graves' hyperthyroidism and ophthalmopathy. TCR beta CDR3 region amplification was performed from RNA transcripts. Initially, a first-round RT-PCR of the TCR CDR3 employed the HTBI primer set. TCRdb re-called the multiplex PCR reads through MiXCR, storing one row per CDR3 protein. The table includes roughly 350,000 distinct CDR3 sequences, roughly 13% detected once. The sequenced material came from blood. The receptors stem from a woman younger than 45 with Graves' hyperthyroidism.

This clonotype was counted ten times or more. The V and J genes are TRBV6-2 or TRBV6-3 and TRBJ2-3, with TRBD2 identical over 9 bases. CDR1 and CDR2 (germline): MNHEY, SVGEGT. The J segment lost 6 bases and the V segment lost 7 bases, leaving 5 bases of the junction unmatched. The CDR3 is 13 residues long. CDR3 bases: TGTGCCAGCAATAGCGGGAGCCCCGATACGCAGTATTTT. This encodes CASNSGSPDTQYF.

The chain links TRBV14 to TRBJ1-1; D gene unclear. Germline CDR1 is SGHDN and CDR2 is FVKESK. This CDR3 has 14 residues. V gave up 1 base and J gave up 3 bases, with 9 bases separating them. The CDR3 reads CASSQVGWDTEAFF. The CDR3 nucleotides are TGTGCCAGCAGCCAAGTAGGTTGGGACACTGAAGCTTTCTTT.

This rearrangement joins TRBV4-2 to TRBJ2-7; 11 positions agree with TRBD2. V shed 6 bases, J shed 4 bases, and the junction held 11 bases outside the gene matches. Germline V gene data show CDR1 as LGHNA and CDR2 as YNFKEQ. This CDR3 comprises 16 residues. The CDR3 protein is CASSLLSGRAAYEQYF. The CDR3 nucleotides are TGTGCCAGCAGTCTACTTAGCGGGAGGGCCGCTTACGAGCAGTACTTC.

This clonotype was seen a handful of times. The rearrangement links TRBV7-2 to TRBJ2-3; TRBD2 is a possible D gene (6 bases). Trimming took 5 bases from V and 3 from J, leaving 15 bases between them. The length of the CDR3 is 15 residues. Looked up from germline, CDR1 is SGHTA and CDR2 is FQGNSA. CDR3 DNA sequence: TGTGCCAGCAGCCCAAGTTGGGGGAGGACAGATACGCAGTATTTT. It yields the protein CASSPSWGRTDTQYF.

The rearrangement uses TRBV27 and TRBJ1-6; 7 bases are a match to TRBD1. V dropped 5 bases and J dropped 7; count of bases not matched to a gene: 8. The CDR3 has 15 amino acids. The germline CDR1 and CDR2 sequences are MNHEY and SMNVEV (reference sequence). The CDR3 bases are TGTGCCAGCAGTCGAAGGGACAGTACAAATTCACCCCTCCACTTT. Protein: CASSRRDSTNSPLHF.

In this sample, this clonotype turned up many times. J is TRBJ1-5 and V is TRBV2; no reliable D call. V lost 9 bases and J 3 bases, leaving 15 bases between the germline ends. The germline CDR1 and CDR2 sequences are SNHLY and FYNNEI. The CDR3 has 14 amino acids. CDR3 in DNA: TGTGCCAGAGGAGGTACTAGCCCCAATCAGCCCCAGCATTTT. It yields the protein CARGGTSPNQPQHF.

This clonotype has only a few counts. This sequence joins TRBV30 and TRBJ2-3; D unclear. The V gene's germline CDR1 is GTSNPN and CDR2 SVGIG (reference sequence). CDR3 length equals 13 residues. V was pared by 4 bases and J by 0 bases, with 8 bases between. CDR3 DNA sequence: TGTGCCTGGAAAGTTCCTAGCACAGATACGCAGTATTTT. This encodes CAWKVPSTDTQYF. The full variable domain, completed using reference TRBV30 and TRBJ2-3, is SQTIHQWPATLVQPVGSPLSLECTVEGTSNPNLYWYRQAAGRGLQLLFYSVGIGQISSEVPQNLSASRPQDRQFILSSKKLLLSDSGFYLCAWKVPSTDTQYFGPGTRLTVL.

This clonotype was recorded at least ten times. The V and J genes are TRBV7-2 and TRBJ2-4, with D perhaps matching TRBD1 (5 bases). This CDR3 is built from 17 residues. Trimming stripped 1 base from V and 5 bases from J, with 18 bases between. CDR1 is SGHTA, CDR2 FQGNSA, per germline. The chain's CDR3 is CASSLGIGGDRQNIQYF. CDR3 nucleotide sequence: TGTGCCAGCAGCTTAGGAATTGGCGGTGACAGACAAAACATTCAGTACTTC.

This clonotype was counted at least ten times. This CDR3 reads CAISEKEGWDYGYTF. The CDR3 DNA follows: TGTGCCATCAGTGAGAAGGAGGGCTGGGACTATGGCTACACCTTC. This rearrangement joins TRBV10-3 to TRBJ1-2; D not resolved. This CDR3 spans 15 amino acids. V was pared by 2 bases and J by 3 bases, with 13 bases between. Germline V gives CDR1 ENHRY, CDR2 SYGVKD.

This clonotype has a handful of counts. V gene TRBV7-6 combines with J gene TRBJ2-2; TRBD2 matches 13 bases. This CDR3 has 18 residues. Germline loops: CDR1 SGHVS, CDR2 FNYEAQ. The junction had 5 bases not matched to a gene; V was cut back by 1 base and J by 3 bases. The CDR3 reads CASSLDPGLAGYTGELFF. The DNA for the CDR3 is TGTGCCAGCAGCTTAGACCCGGGACTAGCGGGATACACCGGGGAGCTGTTTTTT.

CDR3 in amino acids: CASSDSQNTEAFF. In DNA, the CDR3 is TGTGCCAGCAGTGACTCACAAAACACTGAAGCTTTCTTT. The chain employs TRBV6-4 and TRBJ1-1; no clear D gene. Trimming left V 0 bases short and J 2 bases short, with 4 bases between. This CDR3 contains 13 residues. Germline V CDR1 and CDR2: MRHNA, SNTAGT.

This clonotype was observed a few times. The V gene is TRBV7-8, the J gene TRBJ1-2, with TRBD1 matching 7 bases. The CDR3 is 16 residues long. Trimming cost V 8 bases and J 1 base; bases outside gene matches: 13. Germline-derived CDR1 and CDR2 are SGHVS and FQNEAQ. Written as DNA, the CDR3 is TGTGCCAGCCAGGGGGAGGGTTTTCATCTTAACTATGGCTACACCTTC. Its translation is CASQGEGFHLNYGYTF.

The table lists this clonotype with a few counts. J is TRBJ1-2 and V is TRBV29-1, with a tentative D call TRBD1 (5 bases). CDR3 length: 14 amino acids. The V gene lost 7 bases and the J gene lost 4 bases, with 19 bases spanning the gap. Germline V gives CDR1 SQVTM, CDR2 ANQGSEA. CDR3 nucleotide sequence: TGCAGCGAGCGGGCCAGGGATGTGGTCTATGGCTACACCTTC. Translated, it gives CSERARDVVYGYTF.

The table lists this clonotype with many counts. This CDR3 is CASSGVQGTEAFF. CDR3 bases: TGTGCCAGCTCGGGGGTGCAGGGGACAGAAGCTTTCTTT. The rearrangement joins TRBV6-1 to TRBJ1-1; perhaps TRBD1 as D (6 bases). Germline V lookup: CDR1 MNHNS, CDR2 SASEGT. The CDR3 runs 13 residues. Trimming stripped 8 bases from V and 8 bases from J, with 18 bases between.

This clonotype was observed a handful of times. The genes are TRBV7-9 and TRBJ1-3; weak D call: TRBD1 (6 bases). The CDR3 runs 17 residues. The V gene lost 0 bases and the J gene lost 1 base, with 13 bases spanning the gap. Germline CDR1 is SEHNR and CDR2 is FQNEAQ (reference sequence). The CDR3, as DNA: TGTGCCAGCAGCTTAGCGCTTGGGGGCCTATCTGGAAACACCATATATTTT. It translates to CASSLALGGLSGNTIYF.

This clonotype was observed a handful of times. This rearrangement joins TRBV6-1 to TRBJ2-1; tentatively, D is TRBD2 (5 bases). The V end was cut by 3 bases, the J end by 9 bases, with 12 bases between. Looked up from germline, CDR1 is MNHNS and CDR2 is SASEGT. This CDR3 comprises 13 residues. The CDR3 sequence is CASSDRGVGEQFF. The CDR3 DNA follows: TGTGCCAGCAGTGATCGGGGAGTCGGTGAGCAGTTCTTC.

This clonotype was seen more than once but under ten times. The chain recombines TRBV5-6 with TRBJ2-1; D may be TRBD1 or TRBD2 (5 bases each). This CDR3 has 12 residues. The V end was cut by 4 bases, the J end by 7 bases, with 9 bases between. Germline V gives CDR1 SGHDT, CDR2 YYEEEE. The CDR3 sequence: CASSPGRNEQFF. The CDR3 DNA sequence: TGTGCCAGCAGCCCGGGACGGAATGAGCAGTTCTTC.

The J gene is TRBJ2-3, the V gene TRBV6-1; D is unclear. This CDR3 contains 15 residues. Between the trimmed V and J ends, which lost 5 bases and 4 bases, there was a span of 16 bases. Germline CDR1 is MNHNS and CDR2 is SASEGT. CDR3 sequence: CASSYRPLSADTQYF. CDR3 sequence (DNA): TGTGCCAGCAGTTATCGCCCCCTTAGTGCAGATACGCAGTATTTT.

The chain is built from TRBV2 and TRBJ2-2; 13 bases match TRBD2. Germline values: CDR1 SNHLY, CDR2 FYNNEI. J lost 3 bases, V lost 4 bases, and 5 bases had no gene match. This CDR3 comprises 17 residues. As DNA, the CDR3 is TGTGCCAGCAGTGCAACTAGCGGGAGGGCCCACACCGGGGAGCTGTTTTTT. Its translation is CASSATSGRAHTGELFF.

On this clonotype: A much larger clonotype is one base distant, so this may be a read error. V usage is TRBV6-9 and J usage is TRBJ2-2, with 7 bases matching TRBD2. Germline CDR1 and CDR2: MNHGY and SVAAGI. CDR3 length equals 13 residues. CDR3 DNA: TGTACCACCGAGCGGGGGAACACCGGGGAGCTGTTTTTT. Residues: CTTERGNTGELFF.

Ten or more counts support this clonotype. The chain's CDR3 is CASSETFTKNIQYF. Written as DNA, the CDR3 is TGTGCCAGCAGCGAGACTTTTACCAAAAACATTCAGTACTTC. This chain connects TRBV6-1 to TRBJ2-4, with D unresolved. The length of the CDR3 is 14 residues. CDR1 and CDR2 (germline): MNHNS, SASEGT. Trimming cost V 6 bases and J 2 bases, with 11 bases left between them.

This clonotype was seen more than once but under ten times. The V gene is TRBV6-5, the J gene TRBJ2-2, with 10 bases matching TRBD1. The CDR3 has 14 amino acids. CDR1 and CDR2 (germline): MNHEY, SVGAGI. J gave up 6 bases and V 2 bases, and 0 bases lay outside the gene matches. The CDR3, as DNA: TGTGCCAGCAGTTACGGGACAGGGGCCGGGGAGCTGTTTTTT. This sequence encodes CASSYGTGAGELFF.

This clonotype has a count of ten or more. The chain has TRBV24-1 and TRBJ2-2; D unclear. From germline, CDR1 is KGHDR and CDR2 SFDVKD. The CDR3 totals 16 residues. The V gene lost 4 bases and the J gene lost 5 bases, with 16 bases spanning the gap. Written as DNA, the CDR3 is TGTGCCACCAGTGACCCGCCATGGCTTTTTACCGGGGAGCTGTTTTTT. Protein: CATSDPPWLFTGELFF.

This clonotype came up a few times. J is TRBJ2-7 and V is TRBV3-1; D is possibly TRBD1 (6 bases). The CDR3 contains 12 residues. Trimming pared 5 bases from V and 7 bases from J, leaving 12 bases between. Germline-derived CDR1 and CDR2 are LGHDT and YNNKEL (reference sequence). CDR3 bases: TGTGCCAGCAGCTACAGGGCTCGGGAGCAGTACTTC. As protein: CASSYRAREQYF.

The rearrangement joins TRBV4-1 to TRBJ2-3; maybe TRBD2 (5 bases). The CDR3 sequence is 15 residues long. The V and J ends lost 0 bases and 0 bases respectively, with 7 bases between them. The germline V gene encodes CDR1 MGHRA and CDR2 YSYEKL. CDR3 residues: CASSQERVSTDTQYF. The DNA for the CDR3 is TGCGCCAGCAGCCAAGAGCGGGTTAGCACAGATACGCAGTATTTT.

V is TRBV7-2 and J is TRBJ1-5; D ambiguous. The V end was cut by 3 bases, the J end by 7 bases, with 16 bases between. Looked up from germline, CDR1 is SGHTA and CDR2 is FQGNSA. The CDR3 is made up of 15 amino acids. CDR3 region: CASSFKVLGSQPQHF. The CDR3 nucleotides read TGTGCCAGCAGCTTTAAGGTGTTGGGTTCACAGCCCCAGCATTTT.

This clonotype was seen repeatedly, ten times or more. The chain uses TRBV28 and TRBJ1-2; weak D call: TRBD1 (6 bases). Germline V gene sequence: CDR1 MDHEN, CDR2 SYDVKM. The CDR3 sequence is 13 residues long. V shed 10 bases and J shed 7 bases, with 19 bases lying between them. This CDR3 is CAIRDIFPGGYTF. The CDR3 nucleotides read TGTGCCATCCGGGACATTTTCCCTGGTGGCTACACCTTC.